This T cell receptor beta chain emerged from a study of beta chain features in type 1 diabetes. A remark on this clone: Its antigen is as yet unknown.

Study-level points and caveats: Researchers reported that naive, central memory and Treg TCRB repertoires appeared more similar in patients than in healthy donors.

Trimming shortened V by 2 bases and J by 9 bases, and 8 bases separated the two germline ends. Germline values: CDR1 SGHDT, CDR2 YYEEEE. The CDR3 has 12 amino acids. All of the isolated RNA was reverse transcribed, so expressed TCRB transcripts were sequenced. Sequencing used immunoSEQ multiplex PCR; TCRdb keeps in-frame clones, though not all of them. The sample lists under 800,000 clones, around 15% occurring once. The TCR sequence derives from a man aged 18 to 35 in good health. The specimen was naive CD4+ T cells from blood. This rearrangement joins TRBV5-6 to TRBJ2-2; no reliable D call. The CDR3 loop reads CASSLGVRELFF. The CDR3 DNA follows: TGTGCCAGCAGCTTAGGAGTACGGGAGCTGTTTTTT.